Listed below are T cell receptor beta chains from one sample, sequenced in a study of blood T cell repertoires in COVID-19. The assay was immunoSEQ multiplex PCR, and TCRdb's table has in-frame clones only and misses some. The repertoire has roughly 290,000 clones, 75% to 90% of them found once; the top ten carry roughly an eighth. Input material: peripheral blood. These receptors were collected from a woman between 55 and 75 years old with acute or convalescent COVID-19. CDR3s include the opening cysteine and the closing phenylalanine or tryptophan. D genes are given only for firm matches. Only some rows state a clone size, as once, few, many or a class for expanded clones.

D: TRBD1; J: TRBJ1-2; size: NA; V: TRBV5-5; CDR3: CASSSYKGASGYTF; DNA: TGTGCCAGCAGCTCCTACAAGGGGGCAAGCGGCTACACCTTC
D: NA; J: TRBJ1-1; size: once; V: TRBV19; CDR3: CASLTRGGAEAFF; DNA: TGTGCCAGTCTTACAAGGGGTGGGGCTGAAGCTTTCTTT
D: NA; J: TRBJ1-6; size: NA; V: TRBV6-6; CDR3: CASSGGGSPLHF; DNA: TGTGCCAGCAGCGGGGGGGGATCACCCCTCCACTTT
D: TRBD1; J: TRBJ1-2; size: NA; V: TRBV28; CDR3: CASSLWTGPDNYGYTF; DNA: TGTGCCAGCAGTCTATGGACAGGCCCGGATAACTATGGCTACACCTTC
D: NA; J: TRBJ1-1; size: NA; V: TRBV12-3/TRBV12-4; CDR3: CASSFTLNTEAFF; DNA: TGTGCCAGCAGTTTCACACTAAACACTGAAGCTTTCTTT
D: TRBD1; J: TRBJ2-1; size: NA; V: TRBV28; CDR3: CASSLSLGRGHYNEQFF; DNA: TGTGCCAGCAGTTTATCCCTGGGCAGGGGGCACTACAATGAGCAGTTCTTC
D: NA; J: TRBJ2-3; size: NA; V: TRBV9; CDR3: CASQRQAGTDTQYF; DNA: TGTGCCAGCCAACGGCAAGCGGGCACAGATACGCAGTATTTT
D: TRBD2; J: TRBJ2-1; size: NA; V: TRBV18; CDR3: CASSPGLADNEQFF; DNA: TGTGCCAGCTCACCGGGACTAGCGGACAATGAGCAGTTCTTC
D: TRBD2; J: TRBJ2-7; size: NA; V: TRBV4-1; CDR3: CASSQRLAGEIYEQYF; DNA: TGCGCCAGCAGCCAAAGGCTAGCGGGAGAAATTTACGAGCAGTACTTC
D: NA; J: TRBJ2-2; size: NA; V: TRBV25-1; CDR3: CASSDRGGTGELFF; DNA: TGTGCCAGCAGTGATCGTGGAGGGACCGGGGAGCTGTTTTTT
D: NA; J: TRBJ1-6; size: NA; V: TRBV7-2; CDR3: CASSSKTGAYNSPLHF; DNA: TGTGCCAGCAGCTCAAAGACAGGAGCCTATAATTCACCCCTCCACTTT
D: NA; J: TRBJ2-3; size: NA; V: TRBV5-1; CDR3: CASSFPRLGRDVSTQYF; DNA: TGCGCCAGCAGCTTCCCGCGTTTGGGCAGGGATGTGAGTACGCAGTATTTT
D: NA; J: TRBJ2-2; size: NA; V: TRBV29-1; CDR3: CSVLSGEWTGELFF; DNA: TGCAGCGTTCTATCGGGGGAATGGACCGGGGAGCTGTTTTTT
D: TRBD1; J: TRBJ1-3; size: NA; V: TRBV25-1; CDR3: CASSESGTGGNTIYF; DNA: TGTGCCAGCAGTGAATCCGGGACAGGGGGAAACACCATATATTTT
D: TRBD1; J: TRBJ1-4; size: once; V: TRBV7-9; CDR3: CASSLDPTGGEKLFF; DNA: TGTGCCAGCAGCTTAGATCCCACAGGGGGGGAAAAACTGTTTTTT
D: NA; J: TRBJ2-1; size: NA; V: TRBV6-2/TRBV6-3; CDR3: CASSSEGAVYNEQFF; DNA: TGTGCCAGCAGTTCGGAGGGGGCAGTCTACAATGAGCAGTTCTTC
D: TRBD2; J: TRBJ2-1; size: NA; V: TRBV3-1/TRBV3-2; CDR3: CASSLGLAGGVREQFF; DNA: TGTGCCAGCAGCCTAGGACTAGCGGGAGGGGTAAGGGAGCAGTTCTTC
D: NA; J: TRBJ1-4; size: once; V: TRBV29-1; CDR3: CSVVGSRGTNEKLFF; DNA: TGCAGCGTTGTTGGGTCTCGAGGCACTAATGAAAAACTGTTTTTT
D: TRBD1; J: TRBJ2-3; size: NA; V: TRBV5-1; CDR3: CASSPGTASTDTQYF; DNA: TGCGCCAGCAGCCCGGGGACAGCTAGCACAGATACGCAGTATTTT
D: NA; J: TRBJ1-1; size: NA; V: TRBV7-9; CDR3: CASSHVNTEAFF; DNA: TGTGCCAGCAGCCATGTGAACACTGAAGCTTTCTTT
D: NA; J: TRBJ1-5; size: once; V: TRBV2; CDR3: CASSERRFGIGNQPQHF; DNA: TGTGCCAGCAGTGAAAGGAGGTTCGGGATTGGCAATCAGCCCCAGCATTTT
D: TRBD1; J: TRBJ2-3; size: NA; V: TRBV9; CDR3: CASSTHAGTGFSTDTQYF; DNA: TGTGCCAGCAGCACCCACGCCGGGACAGGGTTTAGCACAGATACGCAGTATTTT
D: TRBD1; J: TRBJ2-7; size: NA; V: TRBV19; CDR3: CASSPGTAYEQYF; DNA: TGTGCCAGTAGCCCAGGGACAGCCTACGAGCAGTACTTC
D: TRBD1; J: TRBJ1-2; size: NA; V: TRBV2; CDR3: CASLRTGPSRGYTF; DNA: TGTGCCAGCCTCAGGACAGGTCCTAGTAGGGGCTACACCTTC